The clone carrying this T cell receptor beta chain appeared a single time. Generated by immunoSEQ multiplex PCR, the TCRdb table keeps only in-frame clones and is missing some. This table has 30,000 to 40,000 clones, roughly nine tenths appearing once. This record belongs to a study of blood T cell repertoires in COVID-19. Overall study context: The study drew acute and convalescent COVID-19 samples from the United States, Italy and Spain.

CDR1 and CDR2 from the germline V gene are SGHNT and YYREEE (reference sequence). The J segment lost 8 bases and the V segment lost 4 bases, leaving 5 bases of the junction unmatched. The CDR3 is 14 residues long. The sequence derives from a human donor in a cohort sampled during active COVID-19. Specimen: peripheral blood. The chain employs TRBV5-4 and TRBJ2-1, with 11 bases that match TRBD2. The CDR3 DNA follows: TGTGCCAGCAGCACAGTAGCGGGGGGGGATGAGCAGTTCTTC. It specifies CASSTVAGGDEQFF.